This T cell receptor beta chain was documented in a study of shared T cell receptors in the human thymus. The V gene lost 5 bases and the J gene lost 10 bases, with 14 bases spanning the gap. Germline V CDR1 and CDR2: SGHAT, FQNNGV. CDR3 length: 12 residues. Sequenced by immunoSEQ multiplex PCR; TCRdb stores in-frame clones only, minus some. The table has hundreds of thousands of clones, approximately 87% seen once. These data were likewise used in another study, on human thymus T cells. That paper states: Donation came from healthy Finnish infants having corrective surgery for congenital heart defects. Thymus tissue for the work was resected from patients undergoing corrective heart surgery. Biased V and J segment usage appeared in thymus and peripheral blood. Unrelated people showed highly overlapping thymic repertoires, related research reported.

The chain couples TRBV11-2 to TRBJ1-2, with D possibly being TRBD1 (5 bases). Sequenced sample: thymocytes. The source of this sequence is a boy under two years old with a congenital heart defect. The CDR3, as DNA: TGTGCCAGCAGCCAGACCCGCGGGGCCTACACCTTC. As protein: CASSQTRGAYTF.